This T cell receptor (beta chain) was recovered during a study of T cell responses to AZD1222 COVID-19 vaccine. Using immunoSEQ multiplex PCR, the repertoire was profiled, and TCRdb retains in-frame clones only, with some absent. The profile covers 150,000 or so clones, with 90% appearing a single time and 6.9% taken by the ten largest. Germline lookup yields CDR1 SGHTA and CDR2 FQGNSA. This CDR3 spans 15 amino acids. Germline trimming cut 5 bases from V and 2 bases from J; bases unmatched to any gene: 6. In this sample, this clone turned up once. The sequence was obtained from an adult in good health. The chain uses TRBV7-2 and TRBJ2-7; 10 bases line up with TRBD1. This sample comprised peripheral blood, obtained on day 0 of AZD1222 vaccination. The CDR3 here is CASSKTGQGTYEQYF. CDR3 nucleotide sequence: TGTGCCAGCAGCAAGACGGGACAGGGGACCTACGAGCAGTACTTC.